This TCR beta chain is drawn from a study of blood T cell repertoires in COVID-19. Remarks on this clone: A read error may produce the germline difference seen at one junction end.

The method was immunoSEQ multiplex PCR; TCRdb's version includes in-frame clones alone and lacks a portion of them. The sample includes about 310,000 clones, about 85% of them seen just once. Germline V gene sequence: CDR1 SSHAT, CDR2 FNYEAQ (reference sequence). The CDR3 runs to 15 residues. This receptor was identified in a young woman who had been exposed to COVID-19. This chain joins TRBV7-7 and TRBJ2-3, with D hard to call. The source material was PBMCs or T cells enriched from blood (not recorded which). The CDR3 nucleotides read TGTGCTAGCAGCTTAGATTTATCTGTTTCAGATACGCAGTATTTT. The encoded protein is CASSLDLSVSDTQYF. Combining the CDR3 with reference TRBV7-7 and TRBJ2-3 gives the whole variable domain GAGVSQSPRYKVTKRGQDVTLRCDPISSHATLYWYQQALGQGPEFLTYFNYEAQPDKSGLPSDRFSAERPEGSISTLTIQRTEQRDSAMYRCASSLDLSVSDTQYFGPGTRLTVL.